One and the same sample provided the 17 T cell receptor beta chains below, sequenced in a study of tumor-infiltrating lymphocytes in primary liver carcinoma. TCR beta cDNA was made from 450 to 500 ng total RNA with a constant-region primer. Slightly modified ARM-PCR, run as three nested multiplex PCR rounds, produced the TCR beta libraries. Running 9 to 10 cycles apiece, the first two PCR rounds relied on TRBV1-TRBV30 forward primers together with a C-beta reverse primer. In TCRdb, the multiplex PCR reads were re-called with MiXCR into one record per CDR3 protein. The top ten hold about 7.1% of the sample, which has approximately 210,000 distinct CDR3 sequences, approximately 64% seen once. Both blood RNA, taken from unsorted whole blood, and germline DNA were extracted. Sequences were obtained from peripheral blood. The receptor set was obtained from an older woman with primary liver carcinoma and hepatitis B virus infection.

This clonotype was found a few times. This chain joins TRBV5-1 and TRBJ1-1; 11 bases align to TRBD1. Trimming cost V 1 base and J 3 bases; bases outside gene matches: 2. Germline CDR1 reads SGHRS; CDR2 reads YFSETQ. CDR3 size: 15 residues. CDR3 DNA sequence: TGCGCCAGCAGCTTGTTGGGACAGGGGGACACTGAAGCTTTCTTT. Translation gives CASSLLGQGDTEAFF.

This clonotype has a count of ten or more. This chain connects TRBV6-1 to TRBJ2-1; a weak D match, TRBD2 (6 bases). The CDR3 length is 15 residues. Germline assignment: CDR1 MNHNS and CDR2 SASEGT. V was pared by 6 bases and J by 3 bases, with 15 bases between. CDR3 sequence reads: CASRPRLAIYNEQFF. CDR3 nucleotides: TGTGCCAGCAGGCCCCGGCTAGCGATCTACAATGAGCAGTTCTTC.

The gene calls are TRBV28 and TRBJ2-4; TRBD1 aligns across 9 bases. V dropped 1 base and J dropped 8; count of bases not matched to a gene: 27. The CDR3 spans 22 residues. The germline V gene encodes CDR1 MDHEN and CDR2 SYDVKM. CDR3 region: CASSLSIEYSIPKQGARDIQYF. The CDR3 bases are TGTGCCAGCAGTTTATCCATTGAGTACTCGATTCCTAAACAGGGGGCGAGGGACATTCAGTACTTC.

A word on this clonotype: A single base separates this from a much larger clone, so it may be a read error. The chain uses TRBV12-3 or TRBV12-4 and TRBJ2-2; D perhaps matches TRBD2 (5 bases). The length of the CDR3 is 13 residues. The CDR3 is CASRSSEAGELSF. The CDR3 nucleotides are TGTGCCAGCAGGTCCAGCGAGGCCGGGGAGCTGTCTTTT.

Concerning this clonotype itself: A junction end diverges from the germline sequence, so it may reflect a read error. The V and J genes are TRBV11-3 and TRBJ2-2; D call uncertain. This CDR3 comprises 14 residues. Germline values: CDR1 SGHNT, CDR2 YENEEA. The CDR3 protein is CTSSPVGTAGELFF. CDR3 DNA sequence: TGTACCAGTAGCCCCGTAGGAACCGCCGGGGAGCTGTTTTTT.

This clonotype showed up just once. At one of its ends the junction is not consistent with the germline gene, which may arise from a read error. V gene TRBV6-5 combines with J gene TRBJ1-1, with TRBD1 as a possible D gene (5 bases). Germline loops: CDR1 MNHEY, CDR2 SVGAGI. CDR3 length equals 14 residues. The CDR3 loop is CASSWRQRNTETFF. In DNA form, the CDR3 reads TGTGCCAGCAGTTGGAGACAGAGGAACACTGAAACTTTCTTT.

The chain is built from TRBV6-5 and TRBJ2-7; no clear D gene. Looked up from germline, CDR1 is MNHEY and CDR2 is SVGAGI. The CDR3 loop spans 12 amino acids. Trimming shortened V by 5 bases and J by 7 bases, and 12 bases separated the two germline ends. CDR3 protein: CASSPRWDEQYF. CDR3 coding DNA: TGTGCCAGCAGTCCCCGGTGGGATGAGCAGTACTTC.

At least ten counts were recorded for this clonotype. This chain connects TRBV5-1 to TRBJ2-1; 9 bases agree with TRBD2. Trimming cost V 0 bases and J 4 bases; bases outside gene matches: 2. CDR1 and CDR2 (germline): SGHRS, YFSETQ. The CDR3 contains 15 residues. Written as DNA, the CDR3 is TGCGCCAGCAGCTTGGGGACTAGCGTTTACAATGAGCAGTTCTTC. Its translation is CASSLGTSVYNEQFF. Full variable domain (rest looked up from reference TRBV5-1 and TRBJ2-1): KAGVTQTPRYLIKTRGQQVTLSCSPISGHRSVSWYQQTPGQGLQFLFEYFSETQRNKGNFPGRFSGRQFSNSRSEMNVSTLELGDSALYLCASSLGTSVYNEQFFGPGTRLTVL.

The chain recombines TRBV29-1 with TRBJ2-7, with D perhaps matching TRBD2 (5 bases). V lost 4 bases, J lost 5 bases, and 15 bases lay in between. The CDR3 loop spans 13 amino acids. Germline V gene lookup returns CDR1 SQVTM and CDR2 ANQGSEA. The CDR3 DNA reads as TGCAGCGTTGGGGTAGCGTCCTACAACGAGCAGTACTTC. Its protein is CSVGVASYNEQYF.

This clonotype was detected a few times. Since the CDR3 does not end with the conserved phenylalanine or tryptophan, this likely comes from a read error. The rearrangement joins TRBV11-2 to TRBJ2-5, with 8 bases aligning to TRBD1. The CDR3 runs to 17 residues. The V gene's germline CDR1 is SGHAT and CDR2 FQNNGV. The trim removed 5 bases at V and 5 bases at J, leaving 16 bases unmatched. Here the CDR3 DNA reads TGTGCCAGCAGCCGCGGGTCGGGACAGGCTATCCATGAGACCCAGTACCTC. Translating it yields CASSRGSGQAIHETQYL.

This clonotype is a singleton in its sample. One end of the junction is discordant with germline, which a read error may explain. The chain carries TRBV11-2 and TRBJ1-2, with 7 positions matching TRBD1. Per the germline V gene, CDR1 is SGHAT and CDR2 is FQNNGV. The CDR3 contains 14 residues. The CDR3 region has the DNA TGTGCCAACAGCCGGGACAGTGTCATCTATGGCTACACCTTC. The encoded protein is CANSRDSVIYGYTF.

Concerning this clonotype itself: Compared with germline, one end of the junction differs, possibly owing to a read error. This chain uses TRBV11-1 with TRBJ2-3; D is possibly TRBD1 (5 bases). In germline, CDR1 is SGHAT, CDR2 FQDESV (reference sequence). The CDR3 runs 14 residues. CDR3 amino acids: CASSLDSGADTQYF. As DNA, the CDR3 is TGTGCCAGCAGCCTAGACAGTGGCGCAGATACCCAGTATTTT.

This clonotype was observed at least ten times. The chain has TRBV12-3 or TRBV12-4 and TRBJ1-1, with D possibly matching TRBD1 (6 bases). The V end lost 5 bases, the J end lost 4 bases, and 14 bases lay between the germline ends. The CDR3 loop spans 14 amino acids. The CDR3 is CASSVQGWSTEAFF. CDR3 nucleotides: TGTGCCAGCAGTGTACAGGGTTGGAGCACTGAAGCTTTCTTT.

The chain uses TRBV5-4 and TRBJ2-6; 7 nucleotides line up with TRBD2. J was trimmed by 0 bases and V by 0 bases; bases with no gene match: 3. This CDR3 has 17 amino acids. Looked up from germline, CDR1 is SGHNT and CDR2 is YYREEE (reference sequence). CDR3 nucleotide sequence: TGTGCCAGCAGCTTGGGGGAGGGAAACTCTGGGGCCAACGTCCTGACTTTC. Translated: CASSLGEGNSGANVLTF.

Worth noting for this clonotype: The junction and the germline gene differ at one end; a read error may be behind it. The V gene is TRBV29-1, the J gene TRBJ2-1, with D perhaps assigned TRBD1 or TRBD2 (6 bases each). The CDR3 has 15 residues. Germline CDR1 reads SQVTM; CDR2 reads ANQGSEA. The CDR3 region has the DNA TGCATCGTTGAGGGGGGACTCGACTCCTACAATGAGCAATTCTTC. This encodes CIVEGGLDSYNEQFF.

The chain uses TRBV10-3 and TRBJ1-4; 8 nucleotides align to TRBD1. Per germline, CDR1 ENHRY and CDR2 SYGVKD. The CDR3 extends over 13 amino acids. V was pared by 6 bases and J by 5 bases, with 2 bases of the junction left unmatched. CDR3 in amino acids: CAIRDRVNEKLFF. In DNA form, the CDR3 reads TGTGCCATCAGGGACAGGGTAAATGAAAAACTGTTTTTT.

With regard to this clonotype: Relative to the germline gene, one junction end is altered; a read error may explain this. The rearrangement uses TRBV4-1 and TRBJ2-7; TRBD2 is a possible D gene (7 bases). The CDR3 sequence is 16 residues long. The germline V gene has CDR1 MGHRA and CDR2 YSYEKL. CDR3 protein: CASSQGGGRESREHYF. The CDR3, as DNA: TGCGCCAGCAGCCAAGGGGGGGGCAGGGAGTCTCGTGAGCACTACTTC.